Below are 20 T cell receptor beta chains sequenced from a single sample in a study of identical twins (dated by TCRdb to about 2016). The library was generated by 5' RACE. The sequencer was an Illumina HiSeq 2000. TCRdb redid the processing of the public reads, applying fastp at Q25 and MiXCR, and retained in-frame beta chains. Every CDR3 protein is listed once, alongside the most common genes and DNA of its rows. Recorded for this sample are 400,000 to 500,000 distinct CDR3 sequences; around a sixth of them occurred a single time. Around 12% of the sample lies in the top ten. The sample comprised naive T cells sorted from blood. This specimen's cell subset or site label, per the study, means: cells isolated with a human naive T-cell isolation kit. All receptors derive from a man aged 50 to 60 in good health.

The chain links TRBV5-4 to TRBJ2-3; D is unresolved. The CDR3 is made up of 15 amino acids. V shed 1 base and J shed 4 bases, with 13 bases lying between them. Germline V gives CDR1 SGHNT, CDR2 YYREEE (reference sequence). CDR3 DNA: TGTGCCAGCAGCTTGTCTCTGTTCGCCGCAGATACGCAGTATTTT. It specifies CASSLSLFAADTQYF. Full variable domain (remainder filled in from reference TRBV5-4 and TRBJ2-3): ETGVTQSPTHLIKTRGQQVTLRCSSQSGHNTVSWYQQALGQGPQFIFQYYREEENGRGNFPPRFSGLQFPNYSSELNVNALELDDSALYLCASSLSLFAADTQYFGPGTRLTVL.

In its sample, this clonotype was seen a few times. The chain links TRBV4-2 to TRBJ2-4; no reliable D call. Germline-derived CDR1 and CDR2 are LGHNA and YNFKEQ. This CDR3 region has 16 residues. With 4 bases removed from V and 2 bases from J, the gap between germline ends came to 15 bases. This CDR3 reads CASSPLTGFSKNIQYF. The CDR3 coding sequence is TGTGCCAGCAGCCCCCTCACCGGGTTTTCCAAAAACATTCAGTACTTC.

This chain uses TRBV4-3 with TRBJ1-1, with D maybe TRBD1 (6 bases). CDR3 size: 18 residues. The germline V and J ends were trimmed by 1 base and 1 base, with 19 bases remaining between them. The germline gives CDR1 LGHNA, CDR2 YSLEER. The CDR3 sequence: CASSQGVTGFFPNTEAFF. CDR3 in DNA: TGCGCCAGCAGCCAAGGGGTGACAGGCTTTTTCCCGAACACTGAAGCTTTCTTT.

The chain is built from TRBV7-9 and TRBJ2-7; D is ambiguous. CDR1 and CDR2 (germline): SEHNR, FQNEAQ (reference sequence). V was pared by 5 bases and J by 6 bases, with 11 bases between. The CDR3 sequence is 12 residues long. This CDR3 reads CASSVSWGEQYF. The CDR3 coding sequence is TGTGCCAGCAGCGTCAGCTGGGGCGAGCAGTACTTC. Looking up the rest from reference TRBV7-9 and TRBJ2-7 gives the full variable domain: DTGVSQNPRHKITKRGQNVTFRCDPISEHNRLYWYRQTLGQGPEFLTYFQNEAQLEKSRLLSDRFSAERPKGSFSTLEIQRTEQGDSAMYLCASSVSWGEQYFGPGTRLTVT.

The chain combines TRBV27 with TRBJ1-2, with unresolved D. Germline V CDR1 and CDR2: MNHEY, SMNVEV (reference sequence). V lost 4 bases, J lost 7 bases, and 10 bases lay in between. This CDR3 comprises 12 residues. CDR3 coding DNA: TGTGCCAGCAGTTCTGGACTGGGTGGCTACACCTTC. It encodes CASSSGLGGYTF.

The V and J genes are TRBV20-1 and TRBJ2-7; no clear D. V was trimmed by 5 bases and J by 7 bases, leaving 18 bases between them. The CDR3 has 13 residues. Germline CDR1 is DFQATT and CDR2 is SNEGSKA (reference sequence). The CDR3 DNA sequence: TGCAGTGCTGACGTTTCTTTGTGGGGAGAGCAGTACTTC. Protein product: CSADVSLWGEQYF.

This clonotype has more than one count but fewer than ten. The chain couples TRBV9 to TRBJ2-3; D could derive from TRBD1 or TRBD2 (7 bases each). Germline loops: CDR1 SGDLS, CDR2 YYNGEE. This CDR3 spans 16 amino acids. V dropped 4 bases and J dropped 0 bases, with 15 bases sitting between them. The CDR3 region is CASSLQGGQSTDTQYF. As DNA, the CDR3 is TGTGCCAGCAGCCTCCAGGGGGGGCAAAGCACAGATACGCAGTATTTT.

The chain combines TRBV4-2 with TRBJ2-3, with TRBD1 matching over 10 bases. This CDR3 contains 16 residues. The V gene's germline CDR1 is LGHNA and CDR2 YNFKEQ. The V gene end was trimmed by 4 bases and the J gene end by 2 bases; junction bases not matched to a gene: 6. CDR3 in amino acids: CASSPRDRGFTDTQYF. CDR3 coding DNA: TGTGCCAGCAGCCCGCGGGACAGGGGCTTCACAGATACGCAGTATTTT.

The chain employs TRBV12-3 or TRBV12-4 and TRBJ2-3; 9 bases agree with TRBD2. V shed 6 bases, J shed 1 base, and the junction held 5 bases outside the gene matches. This CDR3 contains 15 residues. The CDR3 DNA reads TGTGCCAGCAGCAAGCGGGAGGAGGGCACAGATACGCAGTATTTT. Translated: CASSKREEGTDTQYF.

This clonotype was detected ten times or more. This rearrangement joins TRBV11-3 to TRBJ2-7; 7 bases map to TRBD2. The CDR3 covers 14 residues. V shed 2 bases and J 5 bases; nucleotides not matched to a gene: 6. Germline V CDR1 and CDR2: SGHNT, YENEEA. CDR3 sequence (DNA): TGTGCCAGCAGCTTACACAAGGGGACTAACGAGCAGTACTTC. As protein: CASSLHKGTNEQYF.

The sample holds a few counts of this clonotype. CDR3 region: CASSVESGQYNEQFF. CDR3 in DNA: TGTGCCAGCAGCGTAGAAAGTGGACAGTACAATGAGCAGTTCTTC. The chain has TRBV9 and TRBJ2-1; TRBD1 might be the D (6 bases). Germline-derived CDR1 and CDR2 are SGDLS and YYNGEE. The V and J ends lost 0 bases and 4 bases respectively, with 11 bases between them. The CDR3 covers 15 residues. The full variable domain, rest sourced from reference TRBV9 and TRBJ2-1, is DSGVTQTPKHLITATGQRVTLRCSPRSGDLSVYWYQQSLDQGLQFLIQYYNGEERAKGNILERFSAQQFPDLHSELNLSSLELGDSALYFCASSVESGQYNEQFFGPGTRLTVL.

The V gene is TRBV5-5, the J gene TRBJ1-2, with a weak D call TRBD1 (5 bases). CDR1 is SGHKS and CDR2 is YYEKEE in the germline V gene (reference sequence). This CDR3 spans 16 amino acids. V lost 4 bases and J 0 bases, leaving 16 bases between the germline ends. CDR3 protein: CASSILPGMTNYGYTF. In nucleotides, the CDR3 is TGTGCCAGCAGCATCCTTCCAGGGATGACTAACTATGGCTACACCTTC.

The chain is built from TRBV27 and TRBJ2-1, with a tentative D call TRBD1 (6 bases). Germline CDR1 MNHEY, CDR2 SMNVEV (reference sequence). The V end lost 5 bases, the J end lost 4 bases, and 12 bases lay between the germline ends. The CDR3 sequence is 14 residues long. The CDR3 DNA reads as TGTGCCAGCAGTACCGGGGACAATTACAATGAGCAGTTCTTC. Protein sequence: CASSTGDNYNEQFF.

This clonotype has ten or more counts. This sequence joins TRBV2 and TRBJ1-4; 9 positions match TRBD1. CDR1 and CDR2 (germline): SNHLY, FYNNEI. The V gene end was trimmed by 4 bases and the J gene end by 5 bases; junction bases not matched to a gene: 5. CDR3 size: 15 residues. This chain's CDR3 is CASSARQGVNEKLFF. The CDR3 DNA reads TGTGCCAGCAGTGCGCGACAGGGGGTAAATGAAAAACTGTTTTTT.

The rearrangement joins TRBV28 to TRBJ2-5, with D uncertain. Germline CDR1 is MDHEN and CDR2 is SYDVKM. The CDR3 has 12 residues. V was clipped by 7 bases and J by 5 bases, with 11 bases between them. The CDR3 spells CASIKLGETQYF. CDR3 bases: TGTGCCAGCATAAAACTCGGGGAGACCCAGTACTTC.

This clonotype has just a few counts. This chain joins TRBV20-1 and TRBJ2-4; TRBD2 matches at 7 bases. The germline V gene has CDR1 DFQATT and CDR2 SNEGSKA (reference sequence). V lost 0 bases to trimming and J lost 5 bases; unmatched junction nucleotides: 10. There are 16 residues in the CDR3. In DNA, the CDR3 is TGCAGTGCTAGAGACCCGTGGCGGGGGTTCGAAAACATTCAGTACTTC. Translated: CSARDPWRGFENIQYF.

This clonotype occurred a few times. The chain combines TRBV10-3 with TRBJ1-1; 8 bases match TRBD1. This CDR3 has 14 amino acids. The V gene's germline CDR1 is ENHRY and CDR2 SYGVKD. V was clipped by 5 bases and J by 2 bases; unmatched bases: 4. The CDR3 bases are TGTGCCATCAGTTTGGACAGGGTCAACACTGAAGCTTTCTTT. This sequence encodes CAISLDRVNTEAFF.

The V call is TRBV6-2 or TRBV6-3, the J call TRBJ2-5, with TRBD2 matching 7 bases. CDR1 and CDR2 from the germline V gene are MNHEY and SVGEGT. J gave up 3 bases and V 8 bases, and 9 bases lay outside the gene matches. The CDR3 extends over 14 amino acids. This chain's CDR3 is CASLNREAEETQYF. The CDR3 nucleotides read TGTGCCAGCCTAAACCGGGAGGCGGAAGAGACCCAGTACTTC.

This rearrangement joins TRBV7-3 to TRBJ1-1; weak D call: TRBD1 (6 bases). The CDR3 has 15 residues. The V end lost 5 bases, the J end lost 5 bases, and 18 bases lay between the germline ends. Per germline, CDR1 SGHTA and CDR2 FQGTGA. The CDR3 spells CASSLGAGARTEAFF. The CDR3 DNA is TGTGCCAGCAGCCTAGGGGCAGGGGCTCGAACTGAAGCTTTCTTT.

This clonotype was observed at least ten times. This chain connects TRBV7-2 to TRBJ1-6, with D possibly TRBD1 on 5 matching bases. V lost 4 bases, J lost 7 bases, and 17 bases lay in between. The CDR3 is 16 amino acids. In germline, CDR1 is SGHTA, CDR2 FQGNSA. The CDR3 DNA reads as TGTGCCAGCAGCTCGCCCGCGCAGGGTGCCAATTCACCCCTCCACTTT. Encoded protein: CASSSPAQGANSPLHF.